Below, 12 T cell receptor beta chains from the same sample are listed, as sequenced in a study of post-analysis software for immune sequencing data. Study outcomes and limitations: TRBV5-6, TRBV5-1 and TRBV20-1 were among five TRBV segments more frequent in patients than controls.

Built from TCR beta cDNA, the libraries had unique molecular identifiers in them. TCRdb redid the calling of the PCR reads with MiXCR, one entry per CDR3 protein. Altogether about 430,000 distinct CDR3 sequences are present, 39% being singletons, with the ten largest covering less than 8%. Their cognate antigens are unknown. Material for sequencing was blood. These receptor sequences come from a girl aged 2-10 years with multiple sclerosis.

V usage is TRBV7-2 and J usage is TRBJ2-4; D ambiguous. CDR3 size: 14 residues. V lost 1 base and J lost 5, with 9 bases in between. The V gene's germline CDR1 is SGHTA and CDR2 FQGNSA. The DNA of the CDR3 is TGTGCCAGCAGCTTAGAGTTAGGCCAAAACATTCAGTACTTC. Translating gives CASSLELGQNIQYF.

This clonotype turned up a few times. The chain links TRBV18 to TRBJ2-4; D possibly corresponds to TRBD2 (6 bases). The J call may be mistaken, given a closer DNA end match to TRBJ2-7. Per the germline V gene, CDR1 is KGHSH and CDR2 is LQKENI. This CDR3 is 12 amino acids long. CDR3 loop: CASEGGDYEQYF. The CDR3 nucleotides read TGTGCCAGCGAGGGCGGGGACTACGAGCAGTACTTC.

The rearrangement uses TRBV7-3 and TRBJ2-3, with 10 bases fitting TRBD2. Germline CDR1 and CDR2: SGHTA and FQGTGA. The CDR3 consists of 16 residues. Trimming removed 5 bases from V and 3 bases from J; junction bases left unmatched: 8. DNA for the CDR3: TGTGCCAGCAGCCTAAGCCCTAGCGGGAGAACAGATACGCAGTATTTT. Amino acid sequence: CASSLSPSGRTDTQYF.

The chain combines TRBV6-6 with TRBJ1-5; the D gene is possibly TRBD1 (5 bases). Trimming stripped 5 bases from V and 6 bases from J, with 11 bases between. Germline CDR1 reads MNHNY; CDR2 reads SVGAGI (reference sequence). The length of the CDR3 is 13 residues. CDR3 sequence: CASSPGTSQPQHF. DNA of the CDR3: TGTGCCAGCAGTCCGGGGACGAGTCAGCCCCAGCATTTT.

There are a few counts of this clonotype. The chain recombines TRBV28 with TRBJ2-4; TRBD2 matches 9 bases. The trim removed 2 bases at V and 5 bases at J, leaving 1 base unmatched. This CDR3 is built from 14 residues. Per germline, CDR1 MDHEN and CDR2 SYDVKM. The CDR3: CASSLRLAENIQYF. In nucleotides, the CDR3 is TGTGCCAGCAGTTTAAGACTAGCGGAAAACATTCAGTACTTC.

V and J are TRBV2 and TRBJ2-3; TRBD2 aligns across 9 bases. CDR3 size: 15 residues. V gave up 3 bases and J gave up 5 bases; unmatched junction bases: 6. The germline V gene has CDR1 SNHLY and CDR2 FYNNEI. In DNA form, the CDR3 reads TGTGCCAGCAGTGACGGCGGGGGGGCTGGAGATACGCAGTATTTT. Translation: CASSDGGGAGDTQYF. The whole variable domain, filled in from reference TRBV2 and TRBJ2-3, reads EPEVTQTPSHQVTQMGQEVILRCVPISNHLYFYWYRQILGQKVEFLVSFYNNEISEKSEIFDDQFSVERPDGSNFTLKIRSTKLEDSAMYFCASSDGGGAGDTQYFGPGTRLTVL.

Notes on this clonotype: The junction does not match germline at one end; this may be a read error. The CDR3 region is CASSFFPTPWWLAGGSYEQYF. DNA of the CDR3: TGTGCTAGCAGCTTTTTCCCCACCCCCTGGTGGTTAGCGGGAGGCTCCTACGAGCAGTACTTC. This chain uses TRBV7-7 with TRBJ2-7; the match to TRBD2 covers 10 bases. The CDR3 is 21 residues long. CDR1 is SSHAT and CDR2 is FNYEAQ in the germline V gene (reference sequence).

This chain joins TRBV2 and TRBJ1-4; TRBD1 matches at 9 bases. The germline V gene has CDR1 SNHLY and CDR2 FYNNEI. The CDR3 is made up of 14 amino acids. V gave up 6 bases and J gave up 5 bases; unmatched junction bases: 4. The CDR3 DNA reads as TGTGCCAGCAGGAGGACAGGGGTAAATGAAAAACTGTTTTTT. Translating it yields CASRRTGVNEKLFF.

This clonotype has a handful of counts. The chain joins TRBV5-6 to TRBJ2-5; D may be TRBD1 (5 bases). The J call may be faulty, since TRBJ2-7 better matches the DNA end. Germline lookup yields CDR1 SGHDT and CDR2 YYEEEE. This CDR3 has 14 residues. The DNA for the CDR3 is TGTGCCAGCAGCTTGGGGGTGGGGCTGAACGAGCAGTACTTC. It encodes CASSLGVGLNEQYF.

In its sample, this clonotype was seen a few times. DNA for the CDR3: TGTGCCAGCAGAGGGGCGTCTGGGGCCAACGTCCTGACTTTC. As protein: CASRGASGANVLTF. The J gene is TRBJ2-6, the V gene TRBV27; possible D gene TRBD1, 5 bases. The germline V gene has CDR1 MNHEY and CDR2 SMNVEV (reference sequence). The ends were cut back, 6 bases at V and 1 base at J, with 7 bases in the middle. The CDR3 totals 14 residues. Drawing the rest from reference TRBV27 and TRBJ2-6, the complete variable domain is EAQVTQNPRYLITVTGKKLTVTCSQNMNHEYMSWYRQDPGLGLRQIYYSMNVEVTDKGDVPEGYKVSRKEKRNFPLILESPSPNQTSLYFCASRGASGANVLTFGAGSRLTVL.

This clonotype has just one count. The V gene is TRBV7-9, the J gene TRBJ1-5; D may be TRBD1 (6 bases). This CDR3 has 15 residues. Per germline, CDR1 SEHNR and CDR2 FQNEAQ (reference sequence). Trimming shortened V by 0 bases and J by 5 bases, and 11 bases separated the two germline ends. In DNA form, the CDR3 reads TGTGCCAGCAGCTTAGCTCTGGCAGGGGATCAGCCCCAGCATTTT. This encodes CASSLALAGDQPQHF.

The chain links TRBV7-6 to TRBJ2-3, with 9 bases lining up with TRBD1. The germline gives CDR1 SGHVS, CDR2 FNYEAQ. The CDR3 covers 15 residues. The trim removed 1 base at V and 5 bases at J, leaving 4 bases unmatched. The CDR3 DNA reads TGTGCCAGCAGCTTAGACAGGGGGCGGGAAGATACGCAGTATTTT. Residues: CASSLDRGREDTQYF.